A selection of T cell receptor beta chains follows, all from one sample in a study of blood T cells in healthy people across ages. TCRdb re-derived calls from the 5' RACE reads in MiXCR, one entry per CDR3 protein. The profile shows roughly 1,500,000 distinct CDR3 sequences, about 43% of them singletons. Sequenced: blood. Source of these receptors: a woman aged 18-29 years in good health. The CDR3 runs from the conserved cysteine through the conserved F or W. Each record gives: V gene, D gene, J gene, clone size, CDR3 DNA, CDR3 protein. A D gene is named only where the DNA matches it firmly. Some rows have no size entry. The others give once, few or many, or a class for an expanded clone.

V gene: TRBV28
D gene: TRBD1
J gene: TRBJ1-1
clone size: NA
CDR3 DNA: TGTGCCAGCAAAATTCAGGGGGGAGAAGCTTTCTTT
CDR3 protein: CASKIQGGEAFF

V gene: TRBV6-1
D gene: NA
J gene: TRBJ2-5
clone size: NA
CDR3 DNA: TGTGCCGGAGCCTTGGGACCCTCCTACGAGCGGTACTTC
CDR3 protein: CAGALGPSYERYF

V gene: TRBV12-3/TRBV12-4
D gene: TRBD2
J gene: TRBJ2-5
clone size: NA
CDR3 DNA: TGTGCCAGCAGGGCCGGGGGGGTAGAGACCCAGTACTTC
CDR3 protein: CASRAGGVETQYF

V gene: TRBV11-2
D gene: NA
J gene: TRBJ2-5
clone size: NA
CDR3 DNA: TGTGCCAGCAGCTTATTATTAGCTCCTACCCAAGAGACCCAGTACTTC
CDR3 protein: CASSLLLAPTQETQYF

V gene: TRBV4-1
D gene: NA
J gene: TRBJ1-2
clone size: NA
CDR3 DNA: TGCGCCAGCAGTTGGGGCCGGGGGACCCACTATGGCTACACCTTC
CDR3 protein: CASSWGRGTHYGYTF

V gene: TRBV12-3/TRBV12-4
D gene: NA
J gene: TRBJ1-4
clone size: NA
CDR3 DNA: TGTGCCAGCAGTGTAGCGGGGGCAGGAAAACTGTTTTTT
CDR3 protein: CASSVAGAGKLFF

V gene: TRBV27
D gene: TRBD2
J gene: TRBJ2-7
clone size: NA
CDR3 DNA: TGTGCCAGCAGTCAATACGGGACTAGTCTCAACTACGAGCAGTACTTC
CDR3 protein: CASSQYGTSLNYEQYF

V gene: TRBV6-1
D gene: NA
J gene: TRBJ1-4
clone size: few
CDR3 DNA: TGTGCCAGCAGAGGGGGAAGTAATGAAAAACTGTTTTTT
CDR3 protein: CASRGGSNEKLFF

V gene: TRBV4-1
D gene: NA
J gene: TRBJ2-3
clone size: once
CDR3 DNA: TGCGACAGCAGCCAAGATCCACAGGCTAGCACAGATACGCAGTATTTT
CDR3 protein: CDSSQDPQASTDTQYF

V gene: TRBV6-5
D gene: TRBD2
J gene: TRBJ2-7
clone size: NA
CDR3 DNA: TGTGCCAGCAGTTCTCTAGCGGGAGGTTGGTCTTACGAGCAGTACTTC
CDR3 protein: CASSSLAGGWSYEQYF

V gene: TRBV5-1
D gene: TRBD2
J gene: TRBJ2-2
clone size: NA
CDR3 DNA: TGCGCCAGCAGCCCGTCGCGAGCGGGAGAGGGCACCGGGGAGCTGTTTTTT
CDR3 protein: CASSPSRAGEGTGELFF

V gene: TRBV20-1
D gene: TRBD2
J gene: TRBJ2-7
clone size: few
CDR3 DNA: TGCAGTGCTAGAGACCTAGCGGGGGACTACGAGCAGTACTTC
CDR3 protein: CSARDLAGDYEQYF

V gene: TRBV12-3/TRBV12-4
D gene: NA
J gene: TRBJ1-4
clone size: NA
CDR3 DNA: TGTGCCAGCAGGCCCACAGGGTTTGGGGAAAAACTGTTTTTT
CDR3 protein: CASRPTGFGEKLFF

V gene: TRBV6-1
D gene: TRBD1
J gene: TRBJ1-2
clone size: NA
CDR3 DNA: TGTGCCAGCAGTGCGGGACAGGCCTTCTATGGCTACACCTTC
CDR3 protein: CASSAGQAFYGYTF

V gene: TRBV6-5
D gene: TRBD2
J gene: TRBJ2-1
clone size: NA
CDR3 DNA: TGTGCCAGCAGTTACTTTTCGGGAGGGCCCTATGAGCAGTTCTTC
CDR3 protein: CASSYFSGGPYEQFF

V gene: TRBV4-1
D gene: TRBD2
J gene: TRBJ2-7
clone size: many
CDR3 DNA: TGCGCCAGCAGCCAAATTATGACTAGCGGGAGGTCCGAGCAGTACTTC
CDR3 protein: CASSQIMTSGRSEQYF

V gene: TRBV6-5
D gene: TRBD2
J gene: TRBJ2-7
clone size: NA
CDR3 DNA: TGTGCCAGCAGTTACTCCCCTAGCGGGGGGGCCCCCGACTACAATGAGCAGTACTTC
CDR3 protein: CASSYSPSGGAPDYNEQYF

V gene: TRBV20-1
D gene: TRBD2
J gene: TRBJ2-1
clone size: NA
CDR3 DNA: TGCAGTGCTAGTCCCCTGGCGGTCGGTTTAGCGGGAAACCCTCAAGAGACCCAGTTCTTC
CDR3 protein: CSASPLAVGLAGNPQETQFF

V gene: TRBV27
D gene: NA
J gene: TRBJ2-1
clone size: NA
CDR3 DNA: TGTGCCCGCAGTCTCCGGGACCCTAGTGGGGATGAGCAGTTCTTC
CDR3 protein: CARSLRDPSGDEQFF

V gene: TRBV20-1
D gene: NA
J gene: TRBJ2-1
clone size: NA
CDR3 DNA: TGCAGTGCCGCCGAGCTCTACAATGAGCAGTTCTTC
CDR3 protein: CSAAELYNEQFF

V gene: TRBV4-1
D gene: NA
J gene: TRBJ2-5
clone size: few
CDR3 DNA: TGCGCCAGCAGCCATAGCCGCCAAGAGACCCAGTACTTC
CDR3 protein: CASSHSRQETQYF

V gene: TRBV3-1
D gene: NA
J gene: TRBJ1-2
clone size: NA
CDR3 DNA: TGTGCCAGCAGCCCGGACGGGGGCATCTATGGCTACACCTTC
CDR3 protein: CASSPDGGIYGYTF

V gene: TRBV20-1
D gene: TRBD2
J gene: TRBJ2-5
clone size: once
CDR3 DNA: TGCAGTGCTAGAGTCGGTCAGGCGGGAGGCGATGAGCAGTACTTC
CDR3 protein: CSARVGQAGGDEQYF

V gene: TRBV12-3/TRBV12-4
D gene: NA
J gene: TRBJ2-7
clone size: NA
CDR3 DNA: TGTGCCAGCAGTTTGGGGGACCAAAGGAATGAGCAGTACTTC
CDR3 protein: CASSLGDQRNEQYF

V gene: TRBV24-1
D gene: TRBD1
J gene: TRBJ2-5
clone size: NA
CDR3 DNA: TGTGCCACCAGTGATGACCGGGACAGGAAACAAGAGACCCAGTACTTC
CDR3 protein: CATSDDRDRKQETQYF

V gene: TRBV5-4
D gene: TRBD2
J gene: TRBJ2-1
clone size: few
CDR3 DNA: TGTGCCAGCAGCTTGGGCGGACTAGAGACTACCAATGAGCAGTTCTTC
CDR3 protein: CASSLGGLETTNEQFF

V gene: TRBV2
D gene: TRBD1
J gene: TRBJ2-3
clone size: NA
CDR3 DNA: TGTGCCATCACACTGGCGGACAGGGGGAGAGATACGCAGTATTTT
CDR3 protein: CAITLADRGRDTQYF

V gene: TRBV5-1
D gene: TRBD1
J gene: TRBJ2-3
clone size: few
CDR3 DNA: TGCGCCAGCAGCACAGGGACAGATACCACAGATACGCAGTATTTT
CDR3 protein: CASSTGTDTTDTQYF

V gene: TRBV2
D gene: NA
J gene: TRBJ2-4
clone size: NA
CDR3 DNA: TGTGCCAGCAGTCCTCCGGGGGCGCAAAACATTCAGTACTTC
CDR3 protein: CASSPPGAQNIQYF

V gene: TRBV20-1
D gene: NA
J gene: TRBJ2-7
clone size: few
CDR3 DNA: TGCAGTGCTCCCGCGACAGGATTCTCCTACGAGCAGTACTTC
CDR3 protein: CSAPATGFSYEQYF

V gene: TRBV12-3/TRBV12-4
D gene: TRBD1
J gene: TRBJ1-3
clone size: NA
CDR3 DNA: TGTGCCAGCAGACCGGGACAGGGGTATGGAAACACCATATATTTT
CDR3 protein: CASRPGQGYGNTIYF

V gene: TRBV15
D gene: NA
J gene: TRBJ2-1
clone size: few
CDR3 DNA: TGTGCCACCACCCTCCTTTTCACCGGCAATGAGCAGTTCTTC
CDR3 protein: CATTLLFTGNEQFF

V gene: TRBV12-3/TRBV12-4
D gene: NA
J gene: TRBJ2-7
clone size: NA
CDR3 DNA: TGTGCCAGCAGTTTGGGAATAGCGGAGAACTACGAGCAGTACTTC
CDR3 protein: CASSLGIAENYEQYF

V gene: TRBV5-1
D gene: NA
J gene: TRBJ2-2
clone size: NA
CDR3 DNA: TGCGCCAGCAGGAGACAGACGGCGGAAGCCGGGGAGCTGTTTTTT
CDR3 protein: CASRRQTAEAGELFF

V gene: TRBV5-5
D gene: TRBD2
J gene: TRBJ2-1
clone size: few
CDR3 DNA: TGTGCCAGCAGCCCACAGGGACTAGCACGGTCATGGTCCTACAATGAGCAGTTCTTC
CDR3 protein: CASSPQGLARSWSYNEQFF

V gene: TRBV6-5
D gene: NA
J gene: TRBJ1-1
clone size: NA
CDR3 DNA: TGTGCCAGCAGTTACTCGGGTCTTGGGGACACTGAAGCTTTCTTT
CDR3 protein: CASSYSGLGDTEAFF

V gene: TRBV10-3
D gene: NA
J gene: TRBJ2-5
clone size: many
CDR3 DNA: TGTGCCATCAGTGTGGACCAAGAGACCCAGTACTTC
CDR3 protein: CAISVDQETQYF

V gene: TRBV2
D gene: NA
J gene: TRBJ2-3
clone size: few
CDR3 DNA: TGTGCCACAATATCTAGACGGTCCGCAGATACGCAGTATTTT
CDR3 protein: CATISRRSADTQYF

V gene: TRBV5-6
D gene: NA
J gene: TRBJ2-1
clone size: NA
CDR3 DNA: TGTGCCAGCAGCCTAACTAGGTTGATCAATGAGCAGTTCTTC
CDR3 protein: CASSLTRLINEQFF

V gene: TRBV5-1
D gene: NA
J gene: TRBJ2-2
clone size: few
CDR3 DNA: TGCGCCAGCAGCGCGCAGGGAAGCAGCACCGGGGAGCTGTTTTTT
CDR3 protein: CASSAQGSSTGELFF

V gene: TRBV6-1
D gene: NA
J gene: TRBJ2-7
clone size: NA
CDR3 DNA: TGTGCCAGCAGCACATTACCCGGGACGAGTACGGCCTACGAGCAGTACTTC
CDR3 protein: CASSTLPGTSTAYEQYF

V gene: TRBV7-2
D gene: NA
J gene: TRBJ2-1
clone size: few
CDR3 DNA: TGTGCCAGCAGCCGGTGGGGCATGGAAAATGAGCAGTTCTTC
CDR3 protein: CASSRWGMENEQFF

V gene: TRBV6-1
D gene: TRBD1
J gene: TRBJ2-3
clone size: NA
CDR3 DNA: TGTGCCAGCATTAGGGACAGGGGCGCAGATACGCAGTATTTT
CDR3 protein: CASIRDRGADTQYF

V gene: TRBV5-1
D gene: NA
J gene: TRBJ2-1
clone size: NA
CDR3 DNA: TGCGCCAGCAGCTTGATGAGCGCGACTGGCCTGGGGGAGCAGTTCTTC
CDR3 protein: CASSLMSATGLGEQFF

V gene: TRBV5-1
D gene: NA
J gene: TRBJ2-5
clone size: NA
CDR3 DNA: TGCGCCAGCAGCCATCAGGGGTTCCAGGAGACCCAGTACTTC
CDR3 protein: CASSHQGFQETQYF

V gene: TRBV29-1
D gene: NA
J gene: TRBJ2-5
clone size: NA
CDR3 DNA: TGCAGCGTTGATGGGGGGAACCAAGAGACCCAGTACTTC
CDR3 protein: CSVDGGNQETQYF

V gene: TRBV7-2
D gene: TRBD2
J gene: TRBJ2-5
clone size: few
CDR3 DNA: TGTGCCAGCAGCTTAGTGTCCGGACTAGCGGGGACCCAGTACTTC
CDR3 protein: CASSLVSGLAGTQYF

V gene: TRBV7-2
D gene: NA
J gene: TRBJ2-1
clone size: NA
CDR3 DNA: TGTGCCAGCAGCTTAGCGCTGGGACGGCCCCTCAACGAGCAGTTCTTC
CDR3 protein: CASSLALGRPLNEQFF

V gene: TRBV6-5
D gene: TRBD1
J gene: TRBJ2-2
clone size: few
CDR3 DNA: TGTGCCATCTCGACAGGGGGGAACACCGGGGAGCTGTTTTTT
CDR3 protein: CAISTGGNTGELFF

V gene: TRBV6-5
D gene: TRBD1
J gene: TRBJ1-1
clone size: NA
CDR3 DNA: TGTGCCAGCAGTTCCAGACTACAGGGGGCCTCGAACACTGAAGCTTTCTTT
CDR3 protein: CASSSRLQGASNTEAFF

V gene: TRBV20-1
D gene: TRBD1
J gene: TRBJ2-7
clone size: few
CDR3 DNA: TGCAGCAAGACGCCCAGACAGGGTCCCTACGAGCAGTACTTC
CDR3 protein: CSKTPRQGPYEQYF